This TCR beta chain was observed in a study of cytomegalovirus exposure and HLA in healthy donors. Study-level findings and limits: A later analysis showed TCR association rates differing by HLA locus, peaking at DRB1 and lowest at HLA-C. In a later analysis, several top co-occurrence clusters appeared linked to parvovirus B19, influenza, CMV and Epstein-Barr virus.

This CDR3 comprises 15 residues. The V and J ends lost 2 bases and 5 bases respectively, with 17 bases between them. Germline-derived CDR1 and CDR2 are SGDLS and YYNGEE. The PCR employed 60 Vbeta primers together with 13 Jbeta primers. Here immunoSEQ multiplex PCR was the method, and the copy in TCRdb shows in-frame clones only, minus some. This table has 90,000 to 100,000 clones, roughly 79% appearing once. Comment on this clone: What it recognizes is unknown.

The specimen was PBMCs. The chain is built from TRBV9 and TRBJ2-7; D perhaps matches TRBD2 (6 bases). This clonotype was obtained from a man aged 40-49 years in good health and CMV-seronegative. CDR3 nucleotide sequence: TGTGCCAGCAGCGTTGCGGGGTCCTCCTACGACGAGCAGTACTTC. Residues: CASSVAGSSYDEQYF.